Each of the 8 T cell receptor beta chains below was sequenced from the same sample in a study of blood T cells in healthy people across ages. PCR was performed a second time for about 6 to 12 cycles using a sample-barcoded 5' primer and a J-beta primer mix. TCRdb ran MiXCR on the 5' RACE reads and lists one entry per CDR3 protein. The profile shows roughly 650,000 distinct CDR3 sequences, approximately 29% of them singletons. The sample comprised blood. These receptors were collected from a woman of 80 years or more in good health.

This clonotype showed up just a few times. V is TRBV7-9 and J is TRBJ2-1; 11 bases are a match to TRBD1. J gave up 8 bases and V 5 bases, and 5 bases lay outside the gene matches. In germline, CDR1 is SEHNR, CDR2 FQNEAQ (reference sequence). The CDR3 spans 14 residues. The CDR3 nucleotides read TGTGCCAGCAGCCTCGGACAGGGGGCCGATGAGCAGTTCTTC. Amino acids: CASSLGQGADEQFF.

V gene TRBV28 combines with J gene TRBJ1-1; possibly TRBD1 for D (6 bases). The germline gives CDR1 MDHEN, CDR2 SYDVKM. This CDR3 has 15 amino acids. Trimming cost V 5 bases and J 3 bases, with 16 bases left between them. The CDR3, as DNA: TGTGCCAGCAGTCAGGGGACCCGGGCGTACACTGAAGCTTTCTTT. Its protein is CASSQGTRAYTEAFF. The whole variable domain, remainder taken from reference TRBV28 and TRBJ1-1, is DVKVTQSSRYLVKRTGEKVFLECVQDMDHENMFWYRQDPGLGLRLIYFSYDVKMKEKGDIPEGYSVSREKKERFSLILESASTNQTSMYLCASSQGTRAYTEAFFGQGTRLTVV.

This clonotype was seen only a few times. The chain has TRBV6-5 and TRBJ1-1, with D possibly TRBD1 on 6 matching bases. This CDR3 has 13 amino acids. Germline V gives CDR1 MNHEY, CDR2 SVGAGI. The V end was cut by 5 bases, the J end by 11 bases, with 18 bases between. The CDR3 is CASSRTAGGGAFF. For the CDR3, the DNA is TGTGCCAGCAGTCGGACAGCGGGGGGAGGTGCTTTCTTT.

To note about this clonotype: This may be a read error, as it is one base from a much larger clone. The rearrangement links TRBV5-4 to TRBJ2-1, with TRBD1 matching 8 bases. V lost 6 bases to trimming and J lost 7 bases; unmatched junction nucleotides: 12. The CDR3 loop spans 15 amino acids. Germline CDR1 and CDR2: SGHNT and YYREEE (reference sequence). In DNA form, the CDR3 reads TGTGCCAGCAACTTTCAGGGCAGGGGGCGAAATGAGCAGTTCTTC. Its protein is CASNFQGRGRNEQFF. Based on the CDR3 plus reference TRBV5-4 and TRBJ2-1, the full variable domain is ETGVTQSPTHLIKTRGQQVTLRCSSQSGHNTVSWYQQALGQGPQFIFQYYREEENGRGNFPPRFSGLQFPNYSSELNVNALELDDSALYLCASNFQGRGRNEQFFGPGTRLTVL.

This clonotype was detected a few times. This rearrangement joins TRBV7-8 to TRBJ2-3; 10 bases are a match to TRBD2. Trimming removed 5 bases from V and 4 bases from J; junction bases left unmatched: 9. The germline CDR1 and CDR2 sequences are SGHVS and FQNEAQ. CDR3 length equals 16 residues. The CDR3 DNA reads TGTGCCAGCAGCGAAAGTATAGCGGGGGGCGCAGATACGCAGTATTTT. Translated: CASSESIAGGADTQYF.

This clonotype was seen at least ten times. The chain links TRBV6-5 to TRBJ1-2, with a tentative D call TRBD1 (5 bases). The germline CDR1 and CDR2 sequences are MNHEY and SVGAGI. The V and J ends lost 0 bases and 5 bases respectively, with 16 bases between them. The CDR3 loop spans 16 amino acids. The CDR3: CASSYSIGLRQYGYTF. For the CDR3, the DNA is TGTGCCAGCAGTTACTCGATAGGCCTTCGACAGTATGGCTACACCTTC.

This sequence joins TRBV6-1 and TRBJ1-1; D is uncertain. The CDR3 sequence is 12 residues long. V was shortened by 0 bases and J by 10 bases, with 9 bases between the two germline ends. Germline assignment: CDR1 MNHNS and CDR2 SASEGT. The CDR3 is CASSEAWERAFF. The CDR3 DNA reads as TGTGCCAGCAGTGAAGCTTGGGAGAGAGCTTTCTTT.

This clonotype appeared many times. This rearrangement joins TRBV20-1 to TRBJ1-2, with 7 bases aligning to TRBD1. Trimming removed 1 base from V and 3 bases from J; junction bases left unmatched: 8. The germline CDR1 and CDR2 sequences are DFQATT and SNEGSKA (reference sequence). CDR3 length equals 15 residues. Here the CDR3 DNA reads TGCAGTGCTAGAGCGACAGGGAGGGAGGACTATGGCTACACCTTC. Its protein product is CSARATGREDYGYTF.